The entry that follows covers one TCR beta chain sequence. Its matching antigen is unknown. The record originates from a study of shared clonotypes between healthy human individuals. Here immunoSEQ multiplex PCR was the method, and the copy in TCRdb shows in-frame clones only, minus some. In the table there are about 2 million clones, just under 95% of which are singletons. The CDR3 totals 15 residues. CDR1 and CDR2 (germline): MDHEN, SYDVKM. V shed 9 bases and J 3 bases; nucleotides not matched to a gene: 12. General observations from the study: Around 5.3% of naive CD4 clonotypes were shared across several donors.

Naive CD8 populations comprised CD45RO-negative cells positively selected for CCR7, excluding terminally differentiated effector memory CD45RA+ cells. The clonotype was recovered from a man in his late teens or twenties in good health. The specimen sequenced was naive CD8+ T cells sorted from blood. The V and J genes are TRBV28 and TRBJ2-7; 9 bases match TRBD1. In nucleotides, the CDR3 is TGTGCCAGTCTAGGCGGGACAGGGTTCTACTACGAGCAGTACTTC. This gives the protein CASLGGTGFYYEQYF.